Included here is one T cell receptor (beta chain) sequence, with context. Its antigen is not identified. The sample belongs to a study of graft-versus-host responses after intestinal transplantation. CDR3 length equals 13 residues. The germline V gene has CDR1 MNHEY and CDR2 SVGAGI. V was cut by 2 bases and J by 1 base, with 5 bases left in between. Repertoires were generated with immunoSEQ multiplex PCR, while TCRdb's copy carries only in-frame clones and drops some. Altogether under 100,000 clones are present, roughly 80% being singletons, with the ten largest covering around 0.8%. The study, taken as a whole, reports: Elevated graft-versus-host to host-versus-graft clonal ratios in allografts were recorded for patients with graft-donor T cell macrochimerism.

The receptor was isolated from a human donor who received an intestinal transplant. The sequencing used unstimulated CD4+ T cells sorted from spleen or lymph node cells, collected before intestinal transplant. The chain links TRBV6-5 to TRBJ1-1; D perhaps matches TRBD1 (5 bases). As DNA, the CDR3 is TGTGCCAGCAGTTACGGACAGAACACTGAAGCTTTCTTT. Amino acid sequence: CASSYGQNTEAFF.